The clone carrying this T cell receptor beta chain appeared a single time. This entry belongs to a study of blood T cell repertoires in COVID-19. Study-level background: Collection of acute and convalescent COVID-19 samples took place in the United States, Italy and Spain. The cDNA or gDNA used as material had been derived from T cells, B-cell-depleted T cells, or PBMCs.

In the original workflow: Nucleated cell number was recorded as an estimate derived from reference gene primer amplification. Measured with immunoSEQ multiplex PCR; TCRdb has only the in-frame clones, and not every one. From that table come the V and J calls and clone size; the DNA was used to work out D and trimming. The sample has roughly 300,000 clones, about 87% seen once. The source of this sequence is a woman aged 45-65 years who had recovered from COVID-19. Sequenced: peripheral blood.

The CDR3: CASSQERTRSQETQYF. The CDR3 DNA reads as TGTGCCAGCAGCCAAGAACGGACTAGATCCCAAGAGACCCAGTACTTC. The V and J genes are TRBV4-2 and TRBJ2-5; 7 positions agree with TRBD2. Germline CDR1 is LGHNA and CDR2 is YNFKEQ. V gave up 0 bases and J gave up 1 base; unmatched junction bases: 5. The CDR3 loop spans 16 amino acids.